The rows below give T cell receptor beta chains drawn from one sample of a study of blood T cell repertoires in COVID-19. Clones were read by immunoSEQ multiplex PCR, and TCRdb kept only the in-frame ones, dropping some. The repertoire holds about 220,000 clones, with over 75% as singletons. The sample taken for sequencing was PBMCs or T cells enriched from blood (not recorded which). The receptor set was obtained from a woman aged 18-29 years in a cohort exposed to, infected with or recovered from COVID-19 (not recorded which). The CDR3 runs from the conserved cysteine through the conserved F or W. The D gene is left open where the match is weak. Clone size is shown for a subset of rows, as once, few, many or a class of expanded clone.

>TRBV6-6|-|TRBD2|TRBJ2-1
TGTGCCAGCAGCCCTAGCGGGGGGCCGTACAATGAGCAGTTCTTC
CASSPSGGPYNEQFF
>TRBV28|-|-|TRBJ2-1
TGTGCCAGCAGTCTACTATACAATGAGCAGTTCTTC
CASSLLYNEQFF
>TRBV2|-|TRBD2|TRBJ2-3
TGTGCCAGCAGGCGAATAGGACTAGCGGAGGATACGCAGTATTTT
CASRRIGLAEDTQYF
>TRBV11-2|once|TRBD1|TRBJ2-5
TGTGCCAGCAGCCCACGGACAGGTCAAGAGACCCAGTACTTC
CASSPRTGQETQYF
>TRBV6-1|-|-|TRBJ2-5
TGTGCCAGCAGTGAACAGGGGTACTACGTGACCCAGTACTTC
CASSEQGYYVTQYF
>TRBV2|once|-|TRBJ2-1
TGTGCCAGCACGGCGGAACCCTACAATGAGCAGTTCTTC
CASTAEPYNEQFF
>TRBV3-1/TRBV3-2|-|TRBD2|TRBJ2-5
TGTGCCAGCAGCCAAGGACTAGCGGGGGGGCCTGAGACCCAGTACTTC
CASSQGLAGGPETQYF
>TRBV27|-|-|TRBJ2-7
TGTGCCAGCAGTTTAGGTTCGGGACTTTACGAGCAGTACTTC
CASSLGSGLYEQYF
>TRBV5-1|-|TRBD1|TRBJ2-2
TGCGCCAGCAGCTTGGTCGGGACAGGGGGCACCGGGGAGCTGTTTTTT
CASSLVGTGGTGELFF
>TRBV7-3|-|-|TRBJ2-3
TGTGCCAGCAGCCCCCCGGGGGATACGCAGTATTTT
CASSPPGDTQYF
>TRBV28|many|-|TRBJ2-6
TGTGCCAGCAGTTTTTCCGAGTCTGATGGGGCCAACGTCCTGACTTTC
CASSFSESDGANVLTF
>TRBV19|once|-|TRBJ1-1
TGTGCCAGCCGAGCTCGGAACACTGAAGCTTTCTTT
CASRARNTEAFF
>TRBV20-1|-|-|TRBJ2-5
TGCGGTCTCAGGTACCAAGAGACCCAGTACTTC
CGLRYQETQYF
>TRBV27|-|TRBD1|TRBJ1-5
TGTGCCAGCAGTTGGCAGGGGGAGAATCAGCCCCAGCATTTT
CASSWQGENQPQHF
>TRBV11-2|few|TRBD1|TRBJ1-6
TGTGCCAGCAGCTTTTTGGGACAGGGTAATTCACCCCTCCACTTT
CASSFLGQGNSPLHF
>TRBV7-9|-|TRBD2|TRBJ2-2
TGTGCCAGCAGCTTATACCCAGCGGGAGGAAACACCGGGGAGCTGTTTTTT
CASSLYPAGGNTGELFF
>TRBV12-3/TRBV12-4|-|-|TRBJ1-5
TGTGCCAGCAGTGCAGGTTCCCAGCCCCAGCATTTT
CASSAGSQPQHF
>TRBV21-1|-|-|TRBJ2-7
TGTGCCAGCAGCCCGGGACAGGCGAACTACGAGCAGTACTTC
CASSPGQANYEQYF
>TRBV12-3/TRBV12-4|-|TRBD1|TRBJ1-1
TGTGCCAGCAGCCTCCCACAGGGGATAGCTTTCTTT
CASSLPQGIAFF
>TRBV5-1|-|-|TRBJ2-1
TGCGCCAGCAGCTTGTCTTCGGGACTCGAGCAGTTCTTC
CASSLSSGLEQFF
>TRBV6-5|-|-|TRBJ1-1
TGTGCCAGCAGTTACACAGGGCCCGCTGAAGCTTTCTTT
CASSYTGPAEAFF
>TRBV2|-|TRBD1|TRBJ1-2
TGTGCCAGCAGTGCATGGACAGGAAACTATGGCTACACCTTC
CASSAWTGNYGYTF
>TRBV7-3|once|-|TRBJ2-1
TGTGCCAGCAGCTTAATTAGCGCCGCTGAGCAGTTCTTC
CASSLISAAEQFF
>TRBV6-4|-|-|TRBJ1-1
TGTGCCAGCAGTGAGAACTTGGCGGCCACTGAAGCTTTCTTT
CASSENLAATEAFF
>TRBV20-1|-|-|TRBJ2-1
TGCAGTGCTAGTGGGGGGACCAGCGGGCCTGGAAATGAGCAGTTCTTC
CSASGGTSGPGNEQFF
>TRBV15|once|TRBD1|TRBJ1-5
TGTGCCACCAGCAGAAACCGACAGGGGGATCAGCCCCAGCATTTT
CATSRNRQGDQPQHF